Shown below are 28 T cell receptor beta chains from a single sample sequenced in a study of shared clonotypes between healthy human individuals (dated by TCRdb to the early 2020s). Library preparation used the immunoSEQ multiplex PCR assay. What TCRdb holds here is the immuneACCESS table cut down to in-frame rearrangements. Part of the clones is not present; checked against another copy, under half of the missing clones reflect an unresolved V gene, and the others are unexplained. The sample records about 2.4 million clones, 93% of which are singletons. Approximately 0.35% of the sample comes from the top ten. Sequencing was performed on naive CD4+ T cells from PBMCs. According to the study, the label for this sample's cell subset or site signals: CD45RA+ positively selected. These receptors all come from a man between 18 and 29 years old in good health. Some clones in this sample may be carry-over from other donors' samples.

This clone is a singleton in its sample. The V call is TRBV5-8, the J call TRBJ2-1; 13 nucleotides agree with TRBD2. Trimming removed 3 bases from V and 7 bases from J; junction bases left unmatched: 19. CDR3 size: 20 residues. In germline, CDR1 is SGHTS, CDR2 YDEGEE. CDR3 loop: CASSWSRTSGSITHWNEQFF. DNA of the CDR3: TGTGCCAGCAGCTGGAGCCGGACTAGCGGGAGTATTACCCATTGGAATGAGCAGTTCTTC.

The genes are TRBV10-3 and TRBJ1-2, with 9 bases fitting TRBD1. This CDR3 has 17 amino acids. Looked up from germline, CDR1 is ENHRY and CDR2 is SYGVKD. Unmatched junction bases numbered 9, after V lost 0 bases and J lost 4 bases. CDR3 residues: CAISESNHRGLGYGYTF. As DNA, the CDR3 is TGTGCCATCAGTGAGTCCAATCACAGGGGGCTTGGCTATGGCTACACCTTC.

Notes on this clone: Other DNA sequences in the sample encode the same CDR3. V gene TRBV5-1 combines with J gene TRBJ2-2; perhaps TRBD2 as D (6 bases). The V end lost 0 bases, the J end lost 4 bases, and 10 bases lay between the germline ends. The length of the CDR3 is 15 residues. CDR1 is SGHRS, CDR2 YFSETQ, per germline. Written as DNA, the CDR3 is TGCGCCAGCAGCTTGGACCGGGGGAGCACCGGGGAGCTGTTTTTT. Its protein is CASSLDRGSTGELFF.

The rearrangement joins TRBV10-3 to TRBJ2-3, with D perhaps TRBD2 (5 bases). This CDR3 contains 16 residues. With 3 bases removed from V and 5 bases from J, the gap between germline ends came to 18 bases. The V gene's germline CDR1 is ENHRY and CDR2 SYGVKD. CDR3 sequence (DNA): TGTGCCATCAGTGAAGGGAGTAGCTCTCTGGGAGATACGCAGTATTTT. It encodes CAISEGSSSLGDTQYF.

V gene TRBV4-3 combines with J gene TRBJ2-3; D is uncertain. The CDR3 has 13 amino acids. Germline CDR1 and CDR2: LGHNA and YSLEER. V lost 3 bases and J lost 1, with 5 bases in between. CDR3 DNA: TGCGCCAGCAGCCACGCTGGCACAGATACGCAGTATTTT. Protein: CASSHAGTDTQYF.

A remark on this clone: Within the sample, other DNA sequences also encode this same CDR3. This sequence joins TRBV2 and TRBJ2-7; no reliable D call. Germline V gene lookup returns CDR1 SNHLY and CDR2 FYNNEI. V was cut by 3 bases and J by 3 bases, with 12 bases left in between. The CDR3 has 14 amino acids. The DNA of the CDR3 is TGTGCCAGCAGTGACCAAGGGCAGGACTACGAGCAGTACTTC. As protein: CASSDQGQDYEQYF.

The gene calls are TRBV11-1 and TRBJ1-1; TRBD1 aligns across 8 bases. Per the germline V gene, CDR1 is SGHAT and CDR2 is FQDESV (reference sequence). J was trimmed by 1 base and V by 2 bases; bases with no gene match: 3. CDR3 size: 15 residues. CDR3 coding DNA: TGTGCCAGCAGCTTATACAGGGGGACGAACACTGAAGCTTTCTTT. Amino acids: CASSLYRGTNTEAFF.

V is TRBV7-8 and J is TRBJ1-2; D is unclear. The V gene's germline CDR1 is SGHVS and CDR2 FQNEAQ. This CDR3 spans 14 amino acids. Deletions cut 1 base from V and 4 bases from J, with 10 bases between. The CDR3 coding sequence is TGTGCCAGCAGCTTAGGGGGAAACGCCTATGGCTACACCTTC. Translated: CASSLGGNAYGYTF.

V is TRBV6-5 and J is TRBJ2-7, with a tentative D call TRBD2 (5 bases). V was pared by 10 bases and J by 0 bases, with 16 bases between. This CDR3 is 14 amino acids long. Germline CDR1 and CDR2: MNHEY and SVGAGI. The CDR3 region is CATEEAPFSYEQYF. Written as DNA, the CDR3 is TGTGCCACCGAGGAGGCCCCTTTCTCCTACGAGCAGTACTTC.

This rearrangement joins TRBV5-5 to TRBJ2-5, with D hard to call. Germline CDR1 is SGHKS and CDR2 is YYEKEE (reference sequence). Trimming cost V 0 bases and J 5 bases, with 8 bases left between them. The CDR3 totals 13 residues. The CDR3 is CASSLEGRETQYF. As DNA, the CDR3 is TGTGCCAGCAGCTTGGAGGGAAGGGAGACCCAGTACTTC.

CDR3 residues: CASRHDRDNQPQHF. Here the CDR3 DNA reads TGTGCCAGCAGACATGACAGAGACAATCAGCCCCAGCATTTT. The gene calls are TRBV28 and TRBJ1-5; D possibly corresponds to TRBD1 (5 bases). Germline values: CDR1 MDHEN, CDR2 SYDVKM. The CDR3 has 14 residues. V lost 6 bases, J lost 3 bases, and 12 bases lay in between.

J is TRBJ1-4 and V is TRBV5-1, with D possibly TRBD1 on 6 matching bases. CDR1 and CDR2 (germline): SGHRS, YFSETQ. The CDR3 has 15 residues. V shed 0 bases and J shed 7 bases, with 13 bases lying between them. CDR3 in DNA: TGCGCCAGCAGCTTGGGCGGGACAACGACTGAAAAACTGTTTTTT. Translating it yields CASSLGGTTTEKLFF.

For this clone: Additional DNA sequences in this sample encode the identical CDR3. The J gene is TRBJ1-5, the V gene TRBV28, with 8 bases identical to TRBD1. CDR1 is MDHEN, CDR2 SYDVKM, per germline. This CDR3 comprises 14 residues. Trimming at V came to 6 bases and at J to 3 bases, leaving 4 bases not matched to a gene. CDR3 DNA sequence: TGTGCCAGCAGCCCAGGGGGCTCCAATCAGCCCCAGCATTTT. Protein: CASSPGGSNQPQHF.

The chain carries TRBV15 and TRBJ1-2; possibly TRBD1 for D (5 bases). The CDR3 is made up of 13 amino acids. CDR1 is LNHNV, CDR2 YYDKDF, per germline (reference sequence). V was shortened by 0 bases and J by 7 bases, with 9 bases between the two germline ends. DNA for the CDR3: TGTGCCACCAGCAGAGACAGGGTCGGTGGCTACACCTTC. Translated: CATSRDRVGGYTF.

This clone was picked up a small number of times. The rearrangement joins TRBV18 to TRBJ1-1; 8 bases are a match to TRBD1. Trimming removed 0 bases from V and 6 bases from J; junction bases left unmatched: 6. This CDR3 has 15 amino acids. The germline V gene has CDR1 KGHSH and CDR2 LQKENI. The CDR3 sequence is CASSPPRTGRAEAFF. CDR3 DNA: TGTGCCAGCTCACCACCGAGGACAGGGAGGGCTGAAGCTTTCTTT.

The rearrangement uses TRBV28 and TRBJ1-5; no clear D. The CDR3 is made up of 16 amino acids. From germline, CDR1 is MDHEN and CDR2 SYDVKM. V lost 3 bases, J lost 1 base, and 13 bases lay in between. This CDR3 is CASSFSSGVSNQPQHF. DNA of the CDR3: TGTGCCAGCAGTTTTTCCTCCGGGGTCAGCAATCAGCCCCAGCATTTT.

The chain couples TRBV2 to TRBJ2-4, with D unclear. This CDR3 comprises 11 residues. Germline V CDR1 and CDR2: SNHLY, FYNNEI. Between the trimmed V and J ends, which lost 8 bases and 5 bases, there was a span of 7 bases. The chain's CDR3 is CASGLENIQYF. The CDR3 DNA is TGTGCCAGCGGGCTCGAAAACATTCAGTACTTC. Full variable domain (remainder filled in from reference TRBV2 and TRBJ2-4): EPEVTQTPSHQVTQMGQEVILRCVPISNHLYFYWYRQILGQKVEFLVSFYNNEISEKSEIFDDQFSVERPDGSNFTLKIRSTKLEDSAMYFCASGLENIQYFGAGTRLSVL.

V is TRBV5-6 and J is TRBJ1-4, with 7 bases that match TRBD1. This CDR3 region has 14 residues. Trimming cost V 1 base and J 6 bases; bases outside gene matches: 3. Germline V gene lookup returns CDR1 SGHDT and CDR2 YYEEEE. CDR3 amino acids: CASSLRGQYEKLFF. DNA for the CDR3: TGTGCCAGCAGCTTGCGGGGACAGTATGAAAAACTGTTTTTT.

The gene calls are TRBV6-5 and TRBJ2-7, with TRBD2 as a possible D gene (5 bases). Per the germline V gene, CDR1 is MNHEY and CDR2 is SVGAGI. This CDR3 is 14 amino acids long. The V end was cut by 7 bases, the J end by 0 bases, with 13 bases between. DNA of the CDR3: TGTGCCAGCACTATTCCGGGGAGCTCCTACGAGCAGTACTTC. It yields the protein CASTIPGSSYEQYF.

The rearrangement links TRBV6-1 to TRBJ1-1; TRBD1 aligns across 9 bases. Losses at the gene ends were 4 bases for V and 7 bases for J; bases not matched to a gene: 7. From germline, CDR1 is MNHNS and CDR2 SASEGT. This CDR3 contains 14 residues. The CDR3 DNA is TGTGCCAGCAGTGCCCAGGACAGGGGTATTGAAGCTTTCTTT. It codes for CASSAQDRGIEAFF.

A word on this clone: The conserved phenylalanine or tryptophan normally closing the CDR3 is absent here, so this likely arose from a read error. The DNA is omitted, as the CDR3 cannot be located on it reliably, and the CDR3 follows TCRdb's listing. The J gene is TRBJ1-1, the V gene TRBV6-1. From its first to its last residue, the CDR3 has 10 amino acids. CDR1 is MNHNS and CDR2 is SASEGT in the germline V gene. The CDR3 here is CASSESQPAL.

The gene calls are TRBV27 and TRBJ1-2; perhaps TRBD1 as D (6 bases). Looked up from germline, CDR1 is MNHEY and CDR2 is SMNVEV (reference sequence). V was cut by 2 bases and J by 8 bases, with 12 bases left in between. The CDR3 covers 13 residues. CDR3 sequence: CASSLVKGGGYTF. The DNA for the CDR3 is TGTGCCAGCAGTTTAGTGAAGGGGGGGGGCTACACCTTC.

This clone has just a few counts. This sequence joins TRBV30 and TRBJ1-1; D remains unclear. The CDR3 consists of 12 residues. Germline CDR1 reads GTSNPN; CDR2 reads SVGIG (reference sequence). Trimming stripped 0 bases from V and 5 bases from J, with 7 bases between. The CDR3 sequence: CAWSVVYTEAFF. CDR3 sequence (DNA): TGTGCCTGGAGTGTGGTATATACTGAAGCTTTCTTT.

The rearrangement uses TRBV28 and TRBJ2-7, with 12 bases that match TRBD2. Trimming took 2 bases from V and 2 from J; bases not matched to a gene: 19. Germline loops: CDR1 MDHEN, CDR2 SYDVKM. The CDR3 length is 21 residues. CDR3 nucleotide sequence: TGTGCCAGCAGTTTAACGACCTCCCCGTGGGGTACTAGCGGGAGGACCTACGAGCAGTACTTC. It yields the protein CASSLTTSPWGTSGRTYEQYF. The full variable domain, rest sourced from reference TRBV28 and TRBJ2-7, is DVKVTQSSRYLVKRTGEKVFLECVQDMDHENMFWYRQDPGLGLRLIYFSYDVKMKEKGDIPEGYSVSREKKERFSLILESASTNQTSMYLCASSLTTSPWGTSGRTYEQYFGPGTRLTVT.

The J gene is TRBJ2-5, the V gene TRBV11-2; D could derive from TRBD1 or TRBD2 (7 bases each). CDR1 SGHAT and CDR2 FQNNGV come from the germline V gene. The V end lost 5 bases, the J end lost 12 bases, and 22 bases lay between the germline ends. The CDR3 length is 14 residues. The CDR3 bases are TGTGCCAGCAGCCCCGGGGGGACAGCGGGTCCGAAGTACTTC. It translates to CASSPGGTAGPKYF.

The chain links TRBV5-1 to TRBJ2-5; D not certain. The assigned J gene may be wrong: the sequence end matches TRBJ2-7 better. Germline CDR1 is SGHRS and CDR2 is YFSETQ. This CDR3 has 14 amino acids. The CDR3 nucleotides are TGCGCCAGCAGTATCGAGAGTACTTCGTCCGAGCAGTACTTC. This encodes CASSIESTSSEQYF.

The chain combines TRBV27 with TRBJ1-1; D might be TRBD1 (6 bases). The ends were cut back, 6 bases at V and 2 bases at J, with 13 bases in the middle. This CDR3 is built from 14 residues. CDR1 and CDR2 from the germline V gene are MNHEY and SMNVEV (reference sequence). The CDR3 DNA reads as TGTGCCAGCAGCCCGAGACAGGTTAACACTGAAGCTTTCTTT. Its protein product is CASSPRQVNTEAFF.

This rearrangement joins TRBV2 to TRBJ2-7; D is ambiguous. From germline, CDR1 is SNHLY and CDR2 FYNNEI. The germline V and J ends were trimmed by 4 bases and 2 bases, with 15 bases remaining between them. CDR3 length: 15 amino acids. The CDR3 nucleotides read TGTGCCAGCAGTGTGAGGTTTAGAGAACCCTACGAGCAGTACTTC. Translating it yields CASSVRFREPYEQYF.